One T cell receptor beta chain is described in this entry. Antigen specificity is unknown. CDR3 length: 15 amino acids. The germline V gene has CDR1 MNHEY and CDR2 SMNVEV (reference sequence). V was clipped by 4 bases and J by 11 bases, with 21 bases between them. The sample originates from a study of T cells in Graves' hyperthyroidism and ophthalmopathy. Findings and limits, study-wide: Within blood appeared most thyroid clonotypes that had expanded above 0.001. Stable hyperthyroidism was separated from ophthalmopathy by a model based on 13 V-J features.

Thyroid ultrasound, orbital computed tomography, clinical symptoms, and serum thyroxine and TRAb underpinned diagnoses. Authors of the study amplified TCR beta CDR3 regions from RNA transcripts. The TCR CDR3 first-round RT-PCR relied on the HTBI primer set. Via MiXCR, TCRdb re-called the multiplex PCR reads, giving one row per CDR3 protein. This sample carries 550,000 to 700,000 distinct CDR3 sequences, roughly 46% of them seen once, and the ten largest clones take around 17%. The sequenced material came from peripheral blood or thyroid tissue (not recorded which). The source of this sequence is an adult woman with Graves' disease, either hyperthyroidism or ophthalmopathy (not recorded which). The chain carries TRBV27 and TRBJ1-5; D is perhaps TRBD1 (5 bases). The CDR3 DNA follows: TGTGCCAGCAGTTCGGGGAGACAGATTCAAGAGACCCAGCATTTT. It is translated as CASSSGRQIQETQHF.